This is a list of T cell receptor beta chains from one sample in a study of cytomegalovirus exposure and HLA in healthy donors. The method was immunoSEQ multiplex PCR; TCRdb's version includes in-frame clones alone and lacks a portion of them. The table shows around 140,000 clones, with roughly 89% occurring only once. Sequencing input: PBMCs. Receptors originate from a woman in her late teens or twenties in good health and CMV-seronegative. CDR3s include the opening cysteine and the closing phenylalanine or tryptophan. The D gene is left open where the match is weak. The size entry is marked missing in some rows and otherwise reads once, few, many or a size class.

TRBV7-3	once	TRBJ2-1	TRBD2	TGTGCCAGCAGCCCAAGCGGGACTTACAATGAGCAGTTCTTC	CASSPSGTYNEQFF
TRBV7-9	once	TRBJ1-3	NA	TGTGCCAGCAGCCCCGGACGGGGGGCTGGAAACACCATATATTTT	CASSPGRGAGNTIYF
TRBV5-1	NA	TRBJ2-3	NA	TGCGCCAGCAGCACTCAGGGCACAGATACGCAGTATTTT	CASSTQGTDTQYF
TRBV10-1	NA	TRBJ2-1	NA	TGCGCCAGCAGTGAGTCGGAGGGATCCTACAATGAGCAGTTCTTC	CASSESEGSYNEQFF
TRBV7-6	once	TRBJ2-7	TRBD2	TGTGCCAGCAGCCTGTGGCCGGGACTAGCGGGGACCTACGAGCAGTACTTC	CASSLWPGLAGTYEQYF
TRBV5-1	NA	TRBJ2-2	TRBD1	TGCGCCAGCAGCCCAATCCCCTCGGGACAGGGGTTGGGGGAGCTGTTTTTT	CASSPIPSGQGLGELFF
TRBV5-1	NA	TRBJ2-3	NA	TGCGCCAGCAGCCCTCTTCCCACAGATACGCAGTATTTT	CASSPLPTDTQYF
TRBV6-5	NA	TRBJ1-4	NA	TGTGCCAGCAGTTATCAAACCGGGACACCGAATGAAAAACTGTTTTTT	CASSYQTGTPNEKLFF
TRBV7-5	NA	TRBJ2-7	NA	TGTGCCAGAAGCCAGACGGACAGGGTGCCCGAGCAGTACTTC	CARSQTDRVPEQYF
TRBV4-1	NA	TRBJ1-1	NA	TGCGCCAGCAGCAATCCAGGGTTCGTAGCTTTCTTT	CASSNPGFVAFF
TRBV6-5	once	TRBJ2-7	NA	TGTGCCAGCAGTTACCACGAGGATTACTCCTACGAGCAGTACTTC	CASSYHEDYSYEQYF
TRBV23-1	NA	TRBJ1-2	NA	TGCGCCAGCAGTCAATGGCGGGGAACGACGGGCGGCTACACCTTC	CASSQWRGTTGGYTF
TRBV5-1	NA	TRBJ2-1	NA	TGCGCCAGCAGCTTGTATCGGGGGAACAATGAGCAGTTCTTC	CASSLYRGNNEQFF
TRBV11-2	NA	TRBJ2-2	TRBD2	TGTGCCAGCAGCCGGACTAGCGGGGGGTCCGGGGAGCTGTTTTTT	CASSRTSGGSGELFF
TRBV9	NA	TRBJ2-1	NA	TGTGCCAGCAGCGCAGGAGGGGACAATGAGCAGTTCTTC	CASSAGGDNEQFF
TRBV10-3	once	TRBJ2-1	NA	TGTGCCATCAGTGAGTCGTCGGTATCCTACAATGAGCAGTTCTTC	CAISESSVSYNEQFF
TRBV2	NA	TRBJ2-1	TRBD2	TGTGCCAGCAAGGCGGGGGGGAGATACAATGAGCAGTTCTTC	CASKAGGRYNEQFF
TRBV5-1	NA	TRBJ2-5	NA	TGCGCCAGCTCTTCCCTCCAAGAGACCCAGTACTTC	CASSSLQETQYF
TRBV19	NA	TRBJ1-2	NA	TGTGCCAGTAGTTTAAGGAGGGGCATATATGGCTACACCTTC	CASSLRRGIYGYTF
TRBV5-1	NA	TRBJ2-3	NA	TGCGCCAGCAGCTTGACTGATACGCAGTATTTT	CASSLTDTQYF
TRBV6-1	NA	TRBJ1-1	NA	TGTGCCAGCAGTGAAACAGGGTCCCGCACTGAAGCTTTCTTT	CASSETGSRTEAFF
TRBV6-6	once	TRBJ1-2	TRBD1	TGTGCCAGCAGTCCCCGGGACAGGGCTTTTTTCTATGGCTACACCTTC	CASSPRDRAFFYGYTF
TRBV7-9	NA	TRBJ2-2	NA	TGTGCCAGCAGCTACCAGGGGTCCACCGGGGAGCTGTTTTTT	CASSYQGSTGELFF
TRBV9	NA	TRBJ2-7	TRBD1	TGTGCCAGCAGCGAGTGGACAGGCTCTGGCGAGCAGTACTTC	CASSEWTGSGEQYF
TRBV12-5	few	TRBJ2-5	TRBD2	TGTGCTACCTCGGGACTACCTCGGGAGACCCAGTACTTC	CATSGLPRETQYF
TRBV10-3	NA	TRBJ1-2	TRBD1	TGTGCCATCAGTGCGGAGGGACAGTTGTTTGGCTACACCTTC	CAISAEGQLFGYTF
TRBV2	NA	TRBJ1-5	TRBD1	TGTGCCAGCAGTGAAGGGGGACAGGGCCAAGCGCCCCAGCATTTT	CASSEGGQGQAPQHF
TRBV29-1	few	TRBJ2-3	TRBD2	TGCAGCGTTGCGGGGGGGATCATGGGCACAGATACGCAGTATTTT	CSVAGGIMGTDTQYF
TRBV2	few	TRBJ2-3	TRBD2	TGTGCCAGCAGGGAACTAGCGGCTTACACAGATACGCAGTATTTT	CASRELAAYTDTQYF
TRBV11-3	NA	TRBJ1-2	NA	TGTGCCAGCAGCTTTGGTGGAGGCTATGGCTACACCTTC	CASSFGGGYGYTF
TRBV6-6	NA	TRBJ1-2	NA	TGTGCCAGCAGTTACTCGAGGGTCTACACCTTC	CASSYSRVYTF
TRBV7-9	NA	TRBJ1-2	NA	TGTGCCAGCAGCTTTGCGGGCCGACAAAGCTATGGCTACACCTTC	CASSFAGRQSYGYTF
TRBV9	NA	TRBJ2-2	TRBD1	TGTGCCAGCAGCGCTGGACAGGGAACCGGGGAGCTGTTTTTT	CASSAGQGTGELFF
TRBV6-5	NA	TRBJ2-7	NA	TGTGCCAGCAGTTACAGTCCGGGACATTCCTACGAGCAGTACTTC	CASSYSPGHSYEQYF
TRBV6-5	once	TRBJ1-5	TRBD1	TGTGCCAGCTCCGGGACAGGCGCCAATCAGCCCCAGCATTTT	CASSGTGANQPQHF
TRBV6-6	NA	TRBJ1-1	NA	TGTGCCAGCAACAACGCAGGCGAAGCTTTCTTT	CASNNAGEAFF
TRBV7-3	NA	TRBJ1-4	TRBD1	TGTGCCAGCAGCTTAACGCCCCAACAGGGGGCAGGTGAAAAACTGTTTTTT	CASSLTPQQGAGEKLFF
TRBV5-6	NA	TRBJ1-4	TRBD1	TGTGCCAGCAGCGAGGACAGGTGGGGGGAAAAACTGTTTTTT	CASSEDRWGEKLFF
TRBV5-1	NA	TRBJ1-2	NA	TGCGCCAGCAGCTTGGAGGCGGGAGCCTCCCTCGGCTACACCTTC	CASSLEAGASLGYTF
TRBV18	NA	TRBJ2-7	TRBD2	TGTGCCAGCTCACGGACTAGCGGGGCCCGCTACGAGCAGTACTTC	CASSRTSGARYEQYF
TRBV15	NA	TRBJ2-3	NA	TGTGCCACCAGCAGAGACGTTGATACGCAGTATTTT	CATSRDVDTQYF
TRBV4-1	NA	TRBJ1-1	NA	TGCGCCAGCAGCCTCTGGGGGGGGCGTGTTTCCACTGAAGCTTTCTTT	CASSLWGGRVSTEAFF